This T cell receptor beta chain was identified in a study of T cells in Graves' hyperthyroidism and ophthalmopathy. V was pared by 4 bases and J by 6 bases, with 15 bases between. Germline loops: CDR1 ENHRY, CDR2 SYGVKD. The CDR3 runs 14 residues. There are many counts of this clonotype. Stable hyperthyroidism: no ophthalmopathy progression over 18 months of follow-up. These patients, aged 18 to 65, had recently diagnosed hyperthyroidism lasting under 2 months. Researchers amplified the TCR beta CDR3 regions from RNA transcripts. When the TCR CDR3 underwent first-round RT-PCR, the HTBI primer set was used. TCRdb fed the multiplex PCR reads into MiXCR, producing one record per CDR3 protein. Among about 540,000 distinct CDR3 sequences, more than 45% were seen once, and the ten largest hold just over 8%.

The sequence derives from a woman aged 18-29 years with Graves' hyperthyroidism. This chain joins TRBV10-3 and TRBJ1-2; D unclear. The specimen was peripheral blood or thyroid tissue (not recorded which). The CDR3 sequence: CAISAVVHEDGYTF. The CDR3 nucleotides read TGTGCCATCAGTGCGGTAGTACACGAGGATGGCTACACCTTC.